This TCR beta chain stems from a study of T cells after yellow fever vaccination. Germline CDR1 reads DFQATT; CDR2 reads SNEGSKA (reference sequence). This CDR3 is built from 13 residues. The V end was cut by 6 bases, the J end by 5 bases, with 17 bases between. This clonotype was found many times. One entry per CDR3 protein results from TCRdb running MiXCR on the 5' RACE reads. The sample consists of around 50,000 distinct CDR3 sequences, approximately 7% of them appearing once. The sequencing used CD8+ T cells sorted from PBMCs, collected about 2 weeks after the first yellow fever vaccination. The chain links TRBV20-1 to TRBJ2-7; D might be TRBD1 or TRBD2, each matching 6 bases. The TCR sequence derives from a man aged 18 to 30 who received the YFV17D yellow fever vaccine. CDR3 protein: CSAVEGGEHEQYF. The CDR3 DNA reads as TGCAGTGCCGTGGAGGGGGGAGAACACGAGCAGTACTTC.